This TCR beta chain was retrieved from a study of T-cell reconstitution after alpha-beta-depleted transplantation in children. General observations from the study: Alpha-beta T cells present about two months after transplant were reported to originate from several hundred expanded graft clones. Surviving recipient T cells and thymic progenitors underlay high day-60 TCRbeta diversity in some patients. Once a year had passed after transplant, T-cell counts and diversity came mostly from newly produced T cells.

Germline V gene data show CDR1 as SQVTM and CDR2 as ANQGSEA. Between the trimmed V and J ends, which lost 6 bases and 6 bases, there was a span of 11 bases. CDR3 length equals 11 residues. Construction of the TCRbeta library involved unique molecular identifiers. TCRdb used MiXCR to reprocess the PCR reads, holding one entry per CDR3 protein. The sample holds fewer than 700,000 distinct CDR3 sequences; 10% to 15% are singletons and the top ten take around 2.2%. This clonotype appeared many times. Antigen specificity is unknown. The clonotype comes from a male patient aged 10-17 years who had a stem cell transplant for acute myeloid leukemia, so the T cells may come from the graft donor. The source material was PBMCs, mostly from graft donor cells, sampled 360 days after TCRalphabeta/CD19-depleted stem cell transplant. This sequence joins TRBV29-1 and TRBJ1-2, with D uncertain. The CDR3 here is CSVGSWDGYTF. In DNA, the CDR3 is TGCAGCGTCGGGAGTTGGGATGGCTACACCTTC.